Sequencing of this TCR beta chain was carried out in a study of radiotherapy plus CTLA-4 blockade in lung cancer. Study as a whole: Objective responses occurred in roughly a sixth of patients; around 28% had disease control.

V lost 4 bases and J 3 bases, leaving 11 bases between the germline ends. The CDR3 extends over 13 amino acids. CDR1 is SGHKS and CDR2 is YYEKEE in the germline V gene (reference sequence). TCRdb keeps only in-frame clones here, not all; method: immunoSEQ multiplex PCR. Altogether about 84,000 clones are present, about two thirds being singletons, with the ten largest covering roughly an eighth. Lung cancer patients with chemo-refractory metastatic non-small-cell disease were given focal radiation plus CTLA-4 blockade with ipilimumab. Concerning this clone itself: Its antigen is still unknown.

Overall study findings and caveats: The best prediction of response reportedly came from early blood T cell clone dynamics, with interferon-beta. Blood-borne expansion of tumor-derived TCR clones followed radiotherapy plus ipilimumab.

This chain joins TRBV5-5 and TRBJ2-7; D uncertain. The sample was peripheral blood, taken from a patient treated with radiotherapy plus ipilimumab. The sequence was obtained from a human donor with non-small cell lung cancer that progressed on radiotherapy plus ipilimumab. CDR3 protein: CASSLGFFYEQYF. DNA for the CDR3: TGTGCCAGCAGCCTCGGGTTCTTCTACGAGCAGTACTTC. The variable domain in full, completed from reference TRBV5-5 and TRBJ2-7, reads DAGVTQSPTHLIKTRGQQVTLRCSPISGHKSVSWYQQVLGQGPQFIFQYYEKEERGRGNFPDRFSARQFPNYSSELNVNALLLGDSALYLCASSLGFFYEQYFGPGTRLTVT.